The 10 T cell receptor beta chains given below trace back to one sample, sequenced in a study of cytomegalovirus exposure and HLA in healthy donors. PCR employed 60 Vbeta and 13 Jbeta primers. The assay was immunoSEQ multiplex PCR, and TCRdb's table has in-frame clones only and misses some. This table holds about 210,000 clones, approximately 80% found once. The sample was PBMCs. These receptors were taken from a man aged 30 to 45 in good health and CMV-seronegative.

The V and J genes are TRBV6-6 and TRBJ2-5; D not resolved. The J call may be mistaken, given a closer DNA end match to TRBJ2-7. CDR3 length: 13 residues. Germline V gene sequence: CDR1 MNHNY, CDR2 SVGAGI (reference sequence). CDR3 bases: TGTGCCAGCAGTTACTCGGTTCGGTACGAGCAGTACTTC. This codes for CASSYSVRYEQYF.

The V gene is TRBV28, the J gene TRBJ1-5; D possibly corresponds to TRBD1 (5 bases). The CDR3 is 13 amino acids. Germline V gene sequence: CDR1 MDHEN, CDR2 SYDVKM. Trimming shortened V by 7 bases and J by 4 bases, and 11 bases separated the two germline ends. The CDR3 sequence is CASMVGGNQPQHF. CDR3 DNA sequence: TGTGCCAGCATGGTGGGGGGGAATCAGCCCCAGCATTTT.

This clone was counted a few times. The rearrangement uses TRBV10-3 and TRBJ1-1; a possible D gene is TRBD1 (5 bases). Trimming stripped 3 bases from V and 7 bases from J, with 12 bases between. This CDR3 is 13 amino acids long. The germline CDR1 and CDR2 sequences are ENHRY and SYGVKD. CDR3 DNA: TGTGCCATCAGTGATGACAGAACCCATGAAGCTTTCTTT. It specifies CAISDDRTHEAFF.

The CDR3 is CASSDQGAGSEKLFF. The CDR3 DNA follows: TGTGCCAGCAGTGACCAGGGGGCGGGAAGTGAAAAACTGTTTTTT. The chain uses TRBV28 and TRBJ1-4; 8 nucleotides match TRBD1. This CDR3 is built from 15 residues. V lost 5 bases and J lost 7; bases outside the gene matches: 9. Looked up from germline, CDR1 is MDHEN and CDR2 is SYDVKM.

This chain joins TRBV29-1 and TRBJ1-1, with D uncertain. CDR1 and CDR2 (germline): SQVTM, ANQGSEA. With 6 bases removed from V and 0 bases from J, the gap between germline ends came to 11 bases. The CDR3 length is 13 residues. In DNA, the CDR3 is TGCAGCGTCCACTACGGTTTGAACACTGAAGCTTTCTTT. Its translation: CSVHYGLNTEAFF.

The CDR3 reads CASSSERGETQYF. For the CDR3, the DNA is TGTGCCAGCAGCTCAGAAAGGGGAGAGACCCAGTACTTC. This rearrangement joins TRBV7-9 to TRBJ2-5, with a weak D call TRBD1 (5 bases). The ends were cut back, 4 bases at V and 4 bases at J, with 10 bases in the middle. The germline CDR1 and CDR2 sequences are SEHNR and FQNEAQ (reference sequence). The CDR3 has 13 residues. Complete variable domain (other parts from reference TRBV7-9 and TRBJ2-5): DTGVSQNPRHKITKRGQNVTFRCDPISEHNRLYWYRQTLGQGPEFLTYFQNEAQLEKSRLLSDRFSAERPKGSFSTLEIQRTEQGDSAMYLCASSSERGETQYFGPGTRLLVL.

This clone appeared a single time. The genes are TRBV9 and TRBJ1-1, with TRBD1 identical over 7 bases. V lost 2 bases and J lost 0; bases outside the gene matches: 7. The CDR3 loop spans 16 amino acids. Germline V gene sequence: CDR1 SGDLS, CDR2 YYNGEE. CDR3 protein: CASSVVSGTVNTEAFF. The CDR3 DNA is TGTGCCAGCAGCGTCGTCTCCGGGACAGTGAACACTGAAGCTTTCTTT.

This rearrangement joins TRBV7-3 to TRBJ2-3; maybe TRBD1 (6 bases). The CDR3 totals 13 residues. Germline V gene lookup returns CDR1 SGHTA and CDR2 FQGTGA. Trimming pared 5 bases from V and 3 bases from J, leaving 9 bases between. The CDR3 DNA is TGTGCCAGCAGCCGGGACAAGACAGATACGCAGTATTTT. Encoded protein: CASSRDKTDTQYF.

This chain links TRBV28 with TRBJ2-7; D possibly corresponds to TRBD1 (5 bases). This CDR3 spans 12 amino acids. The V end was cut by 8 bases, the J end by 6 bases, with 14 bases between. Germline CDR1 MDHEN, CDR2 SYDVKM. The CDR3: CASSRQIGEQYF. As DNA, the CDR3 is TGTGCCAGCTCGAGACAGATAGGCGAGCAGTACTTC.

The chain has TRBV28 and TRBJ2-7, with D possibly matching TRBD2 (6 bases). Germline V lookup: CDR1 MDHEN, CDR2 SYDVKM. The CDR3 runs 14 residues. Trimming stripped 10 bases from V and 2 bases from J, with 18 bases between. CDR3 nucleotide sequence: TGTGCCACTATTGAGTGGGGGACTCCCTACGAGCAGTACTTC. Translating gives CATIEWGTPYEQYF.